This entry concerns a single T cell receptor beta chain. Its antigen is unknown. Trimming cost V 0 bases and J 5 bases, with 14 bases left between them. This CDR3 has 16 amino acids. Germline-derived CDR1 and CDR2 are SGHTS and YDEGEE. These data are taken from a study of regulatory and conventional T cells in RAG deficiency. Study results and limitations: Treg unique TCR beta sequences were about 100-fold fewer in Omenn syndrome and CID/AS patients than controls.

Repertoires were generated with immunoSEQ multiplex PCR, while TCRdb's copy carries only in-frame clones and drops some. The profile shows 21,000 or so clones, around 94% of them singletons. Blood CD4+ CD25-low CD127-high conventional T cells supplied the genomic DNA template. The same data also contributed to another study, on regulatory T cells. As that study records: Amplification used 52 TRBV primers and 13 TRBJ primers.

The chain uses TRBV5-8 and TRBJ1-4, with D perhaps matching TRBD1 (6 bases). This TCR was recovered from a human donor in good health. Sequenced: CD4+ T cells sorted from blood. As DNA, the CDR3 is TGTGCCAGCAGCTTGGCCCTCGGACAGACAAATGAAAAACTGTTTTTT. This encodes CASSLALGQTNEKLFF.